Described below is a single T cell receptor beta chain sequence and its context. Its specificity is not known. The sample comes from a study of cytomegalovirus exposure and HLA in healthy donors. The study's findings and limits: In terms of immune exposure information, only CMV serostatus was available.

This PCR relied on a set of 60 Vbeta primers and 13 Jbeta primers. Generated by immunoSEQ multiplex PCR, the TCRdb table keeps only in-frame clones and is missing some. The repertoire holds 140,000 or so clones, with 80% to 85% as singletons. The CDR3 sequence is 14 residues long. Germline values: CDR1 MDHEN, CDR2 SYDVKM. V was pared by 2 bases and J by 6 bases, with 4 bases of the junction left unmatched. The chain combines TRBV28 with TRBJ1-2; 9 bases fit TRBD1. The clonotype comes from a woman in her twenties or thirties in good health and CMV-seronegative. Material for sequencing was PBMCs. The CDR3 sequence is CASSLRTGVDGYTF. The CDR3 nucleotides are TGTGCCAGCAGTTTAAGGACAGGGGTTGATGGCTACACCTTC.